The subject of this entry is one T cell receptor beta chain. Its cognate antigen has yet to be identified. Base qualities are not at hand, and no much larger clone is one base apart. Other DNA sequences of this sample code for an identical CDR3. This specimen comes from a study of CD8+ T cells in alopecia areata (dated by TCRdb to the late 2010s). Regarding the complete study: Treated patients were enrolled in an open-label pilot trial of oral tofacitinib, 5 to 10 mg twice daily, for moderate-to-severe alopecia areata. Tofacitinib was given for 6 to 18 months, followed by 6 months of follow-up off drug to assess delayed response and recurrence. Scalp clonality was compared across normal scalp (n=4), patchy alopecia areata scalp (n=8), and alopecia totalis/universalis scalp (n=8). RNA was obtained with the PAXgene miRNA kit for fixed scalp, the miRNeasy kit for PBMCs, and the RNeasy kit for mouse skin. Biopsies were taken from tofacitinib-treated patients at baseline and at 4 and 24 weeks of treatment, and a later scalp biopsy was taken in several of the tofacitinib-treated patients. To study T cell clonal expansion in alopecia areata, the researchers applied high-throughput TCRbeta sequencing to both the C3H/HeJ mouse model and human patients. In humans, TCRbeta sequencing was performed on scalp tissue and on sorted CD4+ and CD8+ peripheral blood T cells from healthy controls and from patients with patchy or totalis/universalis alopecia areata. TCRbeta CDR3 regions were amplified by immunoSEQ multiplex PCR using 35 Vbeta forward and 13 Jbeta reverse primers. For the treated patients, the SALT score, which quantifies what percentage of scalp surface area is affected, served as the measure of disease severity.

The library was built by means of the immunoSEQ multiplex PCR assay. To provide template for TCR sequencing, every sample had RNA extracted and reverse transcribed into cDNA. SuperScript III was used to make first-strand cDNA, primed with a 2:1 mix of oligo-dT and random hexamers. Amplification bias was assessed with a synthetic immune receptor repertoire, and residual bias was removed computationally. The authors processed their data as follows. Raw reads were preprocessed to remove errors, and CDR3 was defined by IMGT conventions from the conserved cysteine to phenylalanine. To get clonality, Shannon entropy was normalized by log2 of the number of productive unique TCRs and the result was subtracted from 1. Whether scalp clones were CD4 or CD8 was inferred by matching scalp TCRbeta sequences against CD4 and CD8 repertoires sorted from blood. This immuneACCESS table, as held by TCRdb, lists in-frame sequences with V and J called but not all clones. Of the missing ones, under half trace to an unresolved V gene in checked studies; the others have no known cause. From that table come the V and J calls and clone size; the DNA was used to work out D and trimming. The sample has 140,000 to 150,000 clones on record, roughly 50% of them singletons. Clones ranked in the top ten supply more than 15% of the sample.

V is pared back by 0 bases and J by 3 bases, with 6 bases lying between the germline termini. CDR1 and CDR2 are read off the germline V gene as SGHDT and YYEEEE. The CDR3 has 13 amino acids, counting the end cysteine and phenylalanine. Just CDR3 DNA is preserved here, 39 bases in frame from base 1. The sample's time point, from its label and the paper: around 29 days on oral tofacitinib. The sample's treatment or condition label, in plain terms: oral pan-JAK inhibitor, 5-10 mg twice daily. Lesional scalp punch biopsies and peripheral blood were collected from alopecia areata patients. PBMCs were isolated by density centrifugation and stained for CD3, CD4 and CD8, and CD4+ and CD8+ T cells were sorted on a FACSAria. Paper-wide results and their limitations: TCR sequences shared between patients were less clear than in mice, possibly partly because of HLA diversity in the patient population. During tofacitinib treatment, many expanded lesional clones stuck around in both scalp and blood, and this persistence may partly explain why relapse happens after treatment is stopped. Unlike mouse skin, which is dominated by gammadelta T cells, normal human skin has resident alphabeta T cells that are also sequenced, and this complicates analysis of the scalp TCR repertoire. Tofacitinib significantly decreased scalp clonality and the number of expanded CD8+ clones among the top 100 scalp clones. Because the treated cohort was small and had just a single nonresponder, larger studies are needed to establish links between baseline CD8+ expansion and response. Compared with normal scalp, lesional scalp had higher clonality and more expanded CD8+ clones, particularly in alopecia totalis/universalis, a pattern that suggests antigenic drive.

The clonotype originates from a human donor with alopecia areata. This chain joins TRBV5-6 to TRBJ2-5; the D segment cannot be called with confidence. Sequenced material: CD8+ T cells sorted from blood, taken at week 4, from a patient treated with tofacitinib. The CDR3 is CASSLDPEETQYF. The nucleotides read TGTGCCAGCAGCTTGGATCCAGAAGAGACCCAGTACTTC.